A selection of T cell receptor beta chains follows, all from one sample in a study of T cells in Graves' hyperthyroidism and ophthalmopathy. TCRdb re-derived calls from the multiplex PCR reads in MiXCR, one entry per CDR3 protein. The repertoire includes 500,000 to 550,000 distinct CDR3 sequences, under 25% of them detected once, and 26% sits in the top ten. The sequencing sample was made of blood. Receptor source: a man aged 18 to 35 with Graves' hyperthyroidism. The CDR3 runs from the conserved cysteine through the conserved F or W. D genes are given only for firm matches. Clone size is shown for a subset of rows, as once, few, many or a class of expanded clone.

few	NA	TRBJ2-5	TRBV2	CASSEVASGGWETQYF	TGTGCCAGCAGTGAAGTGGCATCCGGGGGCTGGGAGACCCAGTACTTC
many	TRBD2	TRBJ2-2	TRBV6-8	CASTQRRGGNSPQLFF	TGTGCCAGCACCCAGAGGCGGGGGGGCAATTCGCCTCAGCTGTTTTTT
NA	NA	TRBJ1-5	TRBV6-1	CASSVEGGPQHF	TGTGCCAGCAGTGTCGAGGGGGGGCCCCAGCATTTT
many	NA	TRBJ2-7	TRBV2	CASSESRGPQYF	TGTGCCAGCAGTGAAAGTAGGGGTCCGCAGTACTTC
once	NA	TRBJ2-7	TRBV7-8	CASSKQGADYEQYF	TGTGCCAGCAGCAAACAGGGAGCAGATTACGAGCAGTACTTC
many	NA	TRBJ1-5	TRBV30	CAWNSMNQPQHF	TGTGCCTGGAACAGTATGAATCAGCCCCAGCATTTT
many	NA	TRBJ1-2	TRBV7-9	CASSLRASGDYTF	TGTGCCAGCAGCTTACGGGCTTCCGGGGACTACACCTTC
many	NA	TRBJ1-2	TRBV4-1	CASSSTGLGYTF	TGCGCCAGCAGCAGTACAGGGTTGGGCTACACCTTC
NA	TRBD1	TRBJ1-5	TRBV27	CAAATGVVGQPQHF	TGTGCCGCCGCTACAGGGGTTGTGGGCCAGCCCCAGCATTTT
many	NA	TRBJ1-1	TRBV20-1	CSANPRGTEAFF	TGCAGTGCCAATCCTCGCGGAACTGAAGCTTTCTTT
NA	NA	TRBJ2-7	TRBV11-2	CASSPVQGRYEQYF	TGTGCCAGCAGCCCGGTCCAAGGGCGCTACGAGCAGTACTTC
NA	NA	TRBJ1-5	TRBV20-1	CSVRDQSNQPQHF	TGCAGTGTCAGAGACCAGAGCAATCAGCCCCAGCATTTT
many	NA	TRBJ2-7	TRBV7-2	CASSSLGRVQSYEQYF	TGTGCCAGCAGCTCACTGGGCAGGGTTCAGTCCTACGAGCAGTACTTC
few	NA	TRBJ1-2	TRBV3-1	CASSRETDYGYTF	TGTGCCAGCAGCCGAGAGACGGACTATGGCTACACCTTC
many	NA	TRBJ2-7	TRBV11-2	CASSFGGDSSYEQYF	TGTGCCAGCAGCTTCGGAGGCGACAGCTCCTACGAGCAGTACTTC
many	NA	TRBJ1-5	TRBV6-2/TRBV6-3	CASSYQAEMPQHF	TGTGCCAGCAGTTACCAGGCCGAGATGCCCCAGCATTTT
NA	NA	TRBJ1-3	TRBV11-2	CASSPGVGGAGNTIYF	TGTGCCAGCAGCCCGGGGGTCGGGGGAGCTGGAAACACCATATATTTT
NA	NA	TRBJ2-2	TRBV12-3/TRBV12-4	CASSSRQGGIAGELFF	TGTGCCAGCAGTTCTCGACAGGGAGGTATCGCCGGGGAGCTGTTTTTT
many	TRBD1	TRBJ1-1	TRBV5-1	CASSPTGGYTEAFF	TGCGCCAGCAGCCCAACAGGGGGCTACACTGAAGCTTTCTTT
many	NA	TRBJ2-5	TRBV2	CASSESSRARETQYF	TGTGCCAGCAGTGAATCTAGCAGGGCACGAGAGACCCAGTACTTC
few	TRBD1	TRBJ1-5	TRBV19	CASSILTGSSNQPQRF	TGTGCCAGTAGTATACTGACAGGGAGTAGCAATCAGCCCCAGCGTTTT
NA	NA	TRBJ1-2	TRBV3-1	CASSQVEGPGQNYGYTF	TGTGCCAGCAGCCAAGTGGAGGGGCCAGGGCAGAACTATGGCTACACCTTC
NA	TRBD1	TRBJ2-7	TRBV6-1	CASSPGQDLWEQYF	TGTGCCAGCAGTCCGGGACAGGACTTGTGGGAGCAGTACTTC
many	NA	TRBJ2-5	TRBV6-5	CASSPPGQETQYF	TGTGCCAGCAGTCCCCCGGGCCAAGAGACCCAGTACTTC
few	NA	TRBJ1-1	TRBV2	CASNRDYEAFF	TGTGCCAGCAACAGAGACTATGAAGCTTTCTTT
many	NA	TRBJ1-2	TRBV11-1	CASSPLGRRGENYGYTF	TGTGCCAGCAGCCCGCTCGGCCGGAGAGGGGAGAACTATGGCTACACCTTC
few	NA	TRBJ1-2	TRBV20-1	CSARALGGLDGYTF	TGCAGTGCTAGAGCCCTCGGGGGGCTAGATGGCTACACCTTC
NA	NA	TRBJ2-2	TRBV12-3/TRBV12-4	CASSPAAGPKGTGELFF	TGTGCCAGCAGTCCCGCAGCGGGCCCCAAGGGCACCGGGGAGCTGTTTTTT
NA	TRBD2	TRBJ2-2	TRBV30	CAWTNTGGAGELFF	TGTGCCTGGACCAATACGGGGGGGGCCGGGGAGCTGTTTTTT
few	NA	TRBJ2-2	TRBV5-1	CASSLGDDNGYTGELFF	TGCGCCAGCAGCTTGGGGGACGATAACGGATACACCGGGGAGCTGTTTTTT
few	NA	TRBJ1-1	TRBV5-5	CASSSGADVEGRAFF	TGTGCCAGCAGCTCGGGGGCGGATGTCGAGGGAAGAGCTTTCTTT
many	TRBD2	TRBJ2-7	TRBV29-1	CSVEDRAGGYEQYF	TGCAGCGTTGAAGATCGAGCGGGGGGGTACGAGCAGTACTTC
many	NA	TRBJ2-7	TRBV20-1	CSARDPGPRRFAYEQYF	TGCAGTGCTAGAGATCCGGGGCCAAGGAGGTTTGCCTACGAGCAGTACTTC
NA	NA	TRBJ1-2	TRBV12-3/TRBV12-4	CASIGGHRLNYGYTF	TGTGCCAGCATAGGGGGGCACAGGCTTAACTATGGCTACACCTTC
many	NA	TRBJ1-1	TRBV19	CASRGDLLMNTEAFF	TGTGCCAGTAGGGGGGACCTACTCATGAACACTGAAGCTTTCTTT
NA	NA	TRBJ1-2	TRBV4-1	CASSRTGTEYGYTF	TGCGCCAGCAGCCGAACCGGGACGGAGTATGGCTACACCTTC
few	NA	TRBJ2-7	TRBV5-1	CASSLGGRRSYEQYF	TGCGCCAGCAGCTTGGGAGGACGCCGATCCTACGAGCAGTACTTC
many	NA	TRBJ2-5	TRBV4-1	CASSQDGQGRETQYF	TGCGCCAGCAGCCAAGACGGGCAGGGCAGAGAGACCCAGTACTTC
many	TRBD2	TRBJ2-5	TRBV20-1	CSANRPGSGGGTQYF	TGCAGTGCTAACCGACCGGGGAGCGGGGGGGGGACCCAGTACTTC
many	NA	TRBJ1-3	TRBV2	CASGQNSGNTIYF	TGTGCCAGCGGCCAGAACTCTGGAAACACCATATATTTT
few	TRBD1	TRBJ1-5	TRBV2	CASQRDRGNQPQHF	TGTGCCAGCCAAAGAGACAGGGGCAATCAGCCCCAGCATTTT
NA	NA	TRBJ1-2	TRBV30	CAWSYSSRGGYTF	TGTGCCTGGAGTTATTCTTCCCGTGGGGGCTACACCTTC
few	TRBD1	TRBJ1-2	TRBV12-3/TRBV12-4	CASSYDRAHGYTF	TGTGCCAGCAGTTACGACAGGGCGCATGGCTACACCTTC
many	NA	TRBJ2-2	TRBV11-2	CASSRDTPTGELFF	TGTGCCAGCAGCCGTGACACCCCCACCGGGGAGCTGTTTTTT
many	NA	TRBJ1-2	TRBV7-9	CASSQPGTDGYTF	TGTGCCAGCAGCCAACCCGGGACGGATGGCTACACCTTC
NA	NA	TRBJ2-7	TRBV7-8	CASSLSGLWQAGEQYF	TGTGCCAGCAGCTTAAGCGGCTTATGGCAGGCCGGCGAGCAGTACTTC
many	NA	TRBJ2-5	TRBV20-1	CSARGPRKETQYF	TGCAGTGCTCGTGGACCAAGGAAGGAGACCCAGTACTTC
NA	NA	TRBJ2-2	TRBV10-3	CAIKPGPNTGELFF	TGTGCCATCAAGCCGGGGCCGAACACCGGGGAGCTGTTTTTT
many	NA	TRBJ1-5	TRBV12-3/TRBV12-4	CASSRTGGINQPQHF	TGTGCCAGCAGCCGGACGGGGGGAATCAATCAGCCCCAGCATTTT
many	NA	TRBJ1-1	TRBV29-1	CSVESGTAFF	TGCAGCGTCGAATCAGGCACTGCTTTCTTT
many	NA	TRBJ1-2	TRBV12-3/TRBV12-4	CASSKLGEGYTF	TGTGCCAGCAGTAAACTGGGAGAGGGCTACACCTTC
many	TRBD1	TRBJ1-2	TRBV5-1	CASSIGMGPSRDRGRTF	TGCGCCAGCAGCATCGGAATGGGACCGTCCCGGGACAGGGGTCGCACCTTC
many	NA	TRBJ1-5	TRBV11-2	CASSPIRGSNQPQHF	TGTGCCAGCAGCCCAATAAGGGGGAGCAATCAGCCCCAGCATTTT
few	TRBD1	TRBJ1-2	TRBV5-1	CASSKYRGQGYGYTF	TGCGCCAGCAGCAAATACAGGGGGCAAGGCTATGGCTACACCTTC
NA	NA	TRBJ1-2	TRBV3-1	CASSQGPFVGGNYGYTF	TGTGCCAGCAGCCAAGGGCCCTTCGTGGGAGGGAACTATGGCTACACCTTC
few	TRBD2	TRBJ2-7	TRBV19	CASSPPPSGLSYEQCF	TGTGCCAGTAGCCCCCCTCCTAGCGGGCTCTCCTACGAGCAGTGCTTC
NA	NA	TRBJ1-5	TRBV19	CASKSRGGNQPQHF	TGTGCCAGTAAATCAAGAGGTGGTAATCAGCCCCAGCATTTT
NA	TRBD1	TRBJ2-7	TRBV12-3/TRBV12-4	CASSWDRFYEQYF	TGTGCCAGCAGCTGGGACAGGTTTTACGAGCAGTACTTC